This T cell receptor beta chain was profiled in a study of blood T cell dynamics during melanoma immunotherapy. CDR3 length: 14 amino acids. The germline V gene encodes CDR1 GTSNPN and CDR2 SVGIG (reference sequence). V trimming: 2 bases; J trimming: 5 bases; junction bases outside the gene matches: 6. Clones were read by immunoSEQ multiplex PCR, and TCRdb kept only the in-frame ones, dropping some. Of about 11,000 clones listed, approximately 85% were seen once; the top ten hold 14%. Time point defined: pre-treatment baseline. No patient had earlier systemic cancer treatment, concurrent immunosuppressants, or another active cancer.

The chain links TRBV30 to TRBJ2-3; 8 bases fit TRBD2. The source material was blood, sampled from a patient treated with checkpoint blockade. The clonotype comes from a human donor with melanoma. CDR3 in amino acids: CAWSPGGAGDTQYF. The CDR3, as DNA: TGTGCCTGGAGTCCCGGGGGGGCCGGAGATACGCAGTATTTT.